Shown below are 32 T cell receptor beta chains from a single sample sequenced in a study of T cell repertoires in cytomegalovirus infection. TCRdb re-called the reads through MiXCR, storing one row per CDR3 protein. The sample yields around 630,000 distinct CDR3 sequences, 20% to 30% seen once. Sequencing used CD8+ T cells from PBMCs. These receptors all come from a human donor in good health (CMV status not recorded). Some clones in this sample may be carry-over from other donors' samples.

This clonotype was detected ten times or more. The V and J genes are TRBV7-8 and TRBJ2-5; D gene uncertain. Trimming pared 1 base from V and 0 bases from J, leaving 9 bases between. The CDR3 spans 15 residues. The V gene's germline CDR1 is SGHVS and CDR2 FQNEAQ. CDR3 sequence reads: CASSLVGSDQETQYF. The CDR3 nucleotides read TGTGCCAGCAGCTTAGTAGGTTCAGACCAAGAGACCCAGTACTTC. The whole variable domain, remainder taken from reference TRBV7-8 and TRBJ2-5, is GAGVSQSPRYKVAKRGQDVALRCDPISGHVSLFWYQQALGQGPEFLTYFQNEAQLDKSGLPSDRFFAERPEGSVSTLKIQRTQQEDSAVYLCASSLVGSDQETQYFGPGTRLLVL.

The table lists this clonotype with a few counts. This chain links TRBV15 with TRBJ2-1, with D perhaps TRBD1 or TRBD2 (6 bases each). This CDR3 spans 15 amino acids. CDR1 and CDR2 (germline): LNHNV, YYDKDF (reference sequence). The V gene lost 3 bases and the J gene lost 5 bases, with 14 bases spanning the gap. CDR3 in amino acids: CATSSRQEGDNEQFF. The CDR3, as DNA: TGTGCCACCAGCAGCAGACAGGAGGGGGACAATGAGCAGTTCTTC.

This clonotype has a count of ten or more. This chain uses TRBV7-2 with TRBJ2-3; D remains unclear. CDR1 is SGHTA, CDR2 FQGNSA, per germline. The ends were cut back, 1 base at V and 4 bases at J, with 12 bases in the middle. This CDR3 has 15 residues. This CDR3 reads CASSLDPSPPDTQYF. The CDR3 region has the DNA TGTGCCAGCAGCTTAGACCCTTCCCCTCCAGATACGCAGTATTTT.

This clonotype was recorded a few times. The V gene is TRBV6-2 or TRBV6-3, the J gene TRBJ2-1; perhaps TRBD2 as D (5 bases). This CDR3 is built from 15 residues. Germline CDR1 reads MNHEY; CDR2 reads SVGEGT. Trimming shortened V by 3 bases and J by 6 bases, and 15 bases separated the two germline ends. The CDR3: CASSYFGLRRNEQFF. The CDR3 DNA is TGTGCCAGCAGTTATTTCGGACTTCGGCGCAATGAGCAGTTCTTC.

The chain recombines TRBV4-2 with TRBJ2-7; no clear D. CDR1 LGHNA and CDR2 YNFKEQ come from the germline V gene. The CDR3 is 13 amino acids. V was clipped by 5 bases and J by 2 bases, with 10 bases between them. The CDR3 nucleotides are TGTGCCAGCAGCATAGACGATACCTACGAGCAGTACTTC. It yields the protein CASSIDDTYEQYF.

CDR3 nucleotide sequence: TGTGCCAGCAGTTCGCGAGGGTACAGGATGGTGGACGAGCAGTACGTC. Translating gives CASSSRGYRMVDEQYV. The rearrangement links TRBV28 to TRBJ2-7; D tentatively reads TRBD1 or TRBD2 (5 bases each). The CDR3 covers 16 residues. The germline V gene encodes CDR1 MDHEN and CDR2 SYDVKM. V lost 4 bases, J lost 5 bases, and 21 bases lay in between.

This clonotype was counted a few times. The rearrangement uses TRBV6-2 or TRBV6-3 and TRBJ1-1; D gene uncertain. Trimming cost V 4 bases and J 3 bases, with 9 bases left between them. Germline CDR1 and CDR2: MNHEY and SVGEGT. There are 13 residues in the CDR3. The CDR3 nucleotides are TGTGCCAGCAGTTCCCCTTTCTACACTGAAGCTTTCTTT. The encoded protein is CASSSPFYTEAFF.

This clonotype turned up a few times. V gene TRBV9 combines with J gene TRBJ2-1, with no clear D. Germline CDR1 is SGDLS and CDR2 is YYNGEE. With 0 bases removed from V and 4 bases from J, the gap between germline ends came to 11 bases. The CDR3 runs 15 residues. The DNA for the CDR3 is TGTGCCAGCAGCGTAGGATTAACACCATACAATGAGCAGTTCTTC. This encodes CASSVGLTPYNEQFF.

This clonotype has only a few counts. This chain uses TRBV20-1 with TRBJ2-1; 9 nucleotides agree with TRBD2. CDR3 length: 14 amino acids. V lost 2 bases to trimming and J lost 4 bases; unmatched junction nucleotides: 3. Germline CDR1 is DFQATT and CDR2 is SNEGSKA (reference sequence). CDR3 coding DNA: TGCAGTGCTAGACTAGCGGGGACTTACAATGAGCAGTTCTTC. The encoded protein is CSARLAGTYNEQFF.

V usage is TRBV20-1 and J usage is TRBJ2-1; the D gene is possibly TRBD1 (6 bases). CDR3 length equals 14 residues. Germline assignment: CDR1 DFQATT and CDR2 SNEGSKA (reference sequence). V gave up 6 bases and J gave up 0 bases, with 12 bases separating them. The CDR3 region has the DNA TGCAGTGCGTGGACAGTTAGCTCCTACAATGAGCAGTTCTTC. It is translated as CSAWTVSSYNEQFF.

The chain carries TRBV20-1 and TRBJ2-1, with 10 bases aligning to TRBD1. After removal of 5 bases from V and 4 bases from J, the junction contained 8 bases not matched to a gene. CDR1 is DFQATT and CDR2 is SNEGSKA in the germline V gene (reference sequence). The CDR3 contains 15 residues. DNA for the CDR3: TGCAGTGCTCCGGGACAGGGGTACGATTACAATGAGCAGTTCTTC. It translates to CSAPGQGYDYNEQFF.

This chain links TRBV28 with TRBJ2-1; D is undetermined. Trimming pared 6 bases from V and 5 bases from J, leaving 14 bases between. In germline, CDR1 is MDHEN, CDR2 SYDVKM. The CDR3 extends over 14 amino acids. As DNA, the CDR3 is TGTGCCAGCAGCCCCCCTGAGTACCACAATGAGCAGTTCTTC. The encoded protein is CASSPPEYHNEQFF.

The rearrangement joins TRBV28 to TRBJ2-3; D perhaps matches TRBD2 (5 bases). Germline assignment: CDR1 MDHEN and CDR2 SYDVKM. Trimming removed 6 bases at V and 0 bases at J, with 25 bases between. This CDR3 spans 19 amino acids. The CDR3 protein is CASRERFTLIPPSTDTQYF. DNA for the CDR3: TGTGCCAGCAGAGAGCGGTTCACCTTAATCCCACCTAGCACAGATACGCAGTATTTT. Full variable domain (missing parts from reference TRBV28 and TRBJ2-3): DVKVTQSSRYLVKRTGEKVFLECVQDMDHENMFWYRQDPGLGLRLIYFSYDVKMKEKGDIPEGYSVSREKKERFSLILESASTNQTSMYLCASRERFTLIPPSTDTQYFGPGTRLTVL.

The CDR3 sequence: CASSQDFERGRDTQYF. In nucleotides, the CDR3 is TGTGCCAGCAGCCAAGATTTCGAGCGGGGGAGAGATACGCAGTATTTT. J is TRBJ2-3 and V is TRBV3-1, with TRBD2 identical over 8 bases. CDR3 length: 16 amino acids. The germline V gene encodes CDR1 LGHDT and CDR2 YNNKEL (reference sequence). Losses at the gene ends were 0 bases for V and 5 bases for J; bases not matched to a gene: 7.

The chain joins TRBV6-6 to TRBJ2-7, with a weak D call TRBD1 (6 bases). The CDR3 sequence is 17 residues long. Trimming stripped 6 bases from V and 2 bases from J, with 23 bases between. Germline CDR1 MNHNY, CDR2 SVGAGI (reference sequence). For the CDR3, the DNA is TGTGCCAGCAGCTTCACTACGAGGGCAGGGGAAGCCTACGAGCAGTACGTC. It is translated as CASSFTTRAGEAYEQYV.

This clonotype was found many times. This chain uses TRBV7-6 with TRBJ2-7; 12 bases align to TRBD2. Germline CDR1 reads SGHVS; CDR2 reads FNYEAQ. J lost 7 bases, V lost 5 bases, and 6 bases had no gene match. This CDR3 is built from 14 residues. Here the CDR3 reads CASSQWTSGEEQYF. CDR3 nucleotide sequence: TGTGCCAGCAGCCAATGGACTAGCGGGGAAGAGCAGTACTTC.

The chain recombines TRBV25-1 with TRBJ2-7; D possibly corresponds to TRBD2 (5 bases). Trimming shortened V by 7 bases and J by 4 bases, and 17 bases separated the two germline ends. CDR1 is MGHDK and CDR2 is SYGVNS in the germline V gene. CDR3 size: 14 residues. The CDR3 reads CASNPTREGYEQYF. CDR3 nucleotide sequence: TGTGCCAGCAACCCAACTAGAGAGGGATACGAGCAGTACTTC.

This clonotype was picked up many times. The chain links TRBV5-6 to TRBJ1-1; the D is unclear. The germline V gene has CDR1 SGHDT and CDR2 YYEEEE. This CDR3 region has 12 residues. V shed 2 bases and J shed 7 bases, with 9 bases lying between them. CDR3 coding DNA: TGTGCCAGCAGCTTAGACGGACTTGAAGCTTTCTTT. Protein product: CASSLDGLEAFF.

This clonotype was seen only a few times. The chain is built from TRBV12-3 or TRBV12-4 and TRBJ1-3; D unclear. V lost 7 bases to trimming and J lost 15 bases, with 13 bases between them. The length of the CDR3 is 10 residues. Written as DNA, the CDR3 is TGTGCCAGCATCTCTGACAAGGAATATTTT. It translates to CASISDKEYF.

This clonotype appeared a few times. J is TRBJ1-2 and V is TRBV11-3, with TRBD1 identical over 7 bases. The CDR3 has 14 amino acids. Germline-derived CDR1 and CDR2 are SGHNT and YENEEA. Germline trimming cut 8 bases from V and 2 bases from J; bases unmatched to any gene: 8. The CDR3: CASAQGPTNYGYTF. The CDR3 nucleotides are TGTGCCAGCGCACAGGGGCCAACGAACTATGGCTACACCTTC.

In its sample, this clonotype was seen many times. The V gene is TRBV7-2, the J gene TRBJ1-5, with D unclear. CDR1 and CDR2 (germline): SGHTA, FQGNSA. The CDR3 runs 18 residues. V dropped 5 bases and J dropped 2 bases, with 22 bases sitting between them. This chain's CDR3 is CASSPGNSLSGGNQPQHF. The CDR3 DNA reads TGTGCCAGCAGCCCCGGGAACAGTTTAAGTGGGGGCAATCAGCCCCAGCATTTT. Combining the CDR3 with reference TRBV7-2 and TRBJ1-5 gives the whole variable domain GAGVSQSPSNKVTEKGKDVELRCDPISGHTALYWYRQSLGQGLEFLIYFQGNSAPDKSGLPSDRFSAERTGGSVSTLTIQRTQQEDSAVYLCASSPGNSLSGGNQPQHFGDGTRLSIL.

This chain connects TRBV13 to TRBJ1-5, with D perhaps matching TRBD1 (5 bases). Trimming removed 6 bases from V and 6 bases from J, with 12 bases in between. Per germline, CDR1 PRHDT and CDR2 FYEKMQ (reference sequence). There are 13 residues in the CDR3. The CDR3 is CASSTGALQPQHF. CDR3 nucleotide sequence: TGTGCCAGCAGTACAGGAGCCCTTCAGCCCCAGCATTTT.

A few counts support this clonotype. J is TRBJ2-3 and V is TRBV25-1, with D perhaps assigned TRBD1 or TRBD2 (5 bases each). The CDR3 length is 15 residues. V was clipped by 5 bases and J by 5 bases, with 17 bases between them. Germline V gene data show CDR1 as MGHDK and CDR2 as SYGVNS. CDR3 residues: CASSLRVGGLDTQYF. CDR3 in DNA: TGTGCCAGCAGTCTCCGTGTTGGGGGATTAGATACGCAGTATTTT.

The V and J genes are TRBV28 and TRBJ2-1; D call uncertain. Germline CDR1 MDHEN, CDR2 SYDVKM. The V gene lost 7 bases and the J gene lost 5 bases, with 12 bases spanning the gap. The CDR3 length is 13 residues. The DNA of the CDR3 is TGTGCCAGCACCGTCGGCCCCAACAATGAGCAGTTCTTC. Translated: CASTVGPNNEQFF.

This clonotype was detected ten times or more. This chain connects TRBV7-8 to TRBJ2-5, with D perhaps TRBD1 or TRBD2 (6 bases each). V shed 1 base and J shed 4 bases, with 13 bases lying between them. CDR1 is SGHVS and CDR2 is FQNEAQ in the germline V gene. The CDR3 covers 15 residues. CDR3 sequence (DNA): TGTGCCAGCAGCTTAGAGCAGGGGAGGAGAGAGACCCAGTACTTC. It is translated as CASSLEQGRRETQYF.

The CDR3 region is CASSPVRYYEQYF. In DNA form, the CDR3 reads TGTGCCAGCAGTCCGGTAAGGTACTACGAGCAGTACTTC. V is TRBV12-3 or TRBV12-4 and J is TRBJ2-7; D is unclear. The CDR3 contains 13 residues. Between the trimmed V and J ends, which lost 5 bases and 3 bases, there was a span of 11 bases.

This clonotype turned up a few times. V usage is TRBV27 and J usage is TRBJ2-7; D may be TRBD1 (5 bases). Germline V lookup: CDR1 MNHEY, CDR2 SMNVEV (reference sequence). V was shortened by 2 bases and J by 5 bases, with 10 bases between the two germline ends. The CDR3 is 13 amino acids. The CDR3 DNA reads TGTGCCAGCAGTTTAACGGGCAGGGACGAGCAGTACTTC. It yields the protein CASSLTGRDEQYF.

The chain carries TRBV29-1 and TRBJ2-5; D might be TRBD1 (6 bases). The CDR3 spans 12 residues. Germline V CDR1 and CDR2: SQVTM, ANQGSEA. The germline V and J ends were trimmed by 3 bases and 3 bases, with 8 bases remaining between them. For the CDR3, the DNA is TGCAGCGTTGAGAGACAGGAAGAGACCCAGTACTTC. Encoded protein: CSVERQEETQYF. The entire variable domain, with the rest obtained from reference TRBV29-1 and TRBJ2-5, is as follows: SAVISQKPSRDICQRGTSLTIQCQVDSQVTMMFWYRQQPGQSLTLIATANQGSEATYESGFVIDKFPISRPNLTFSTLTVSNMSPEDSSIYLCSVERQEETQYFGPGTRLLVL.

This chain links TRBV13 with TRBJ2-3; no clear D gene. The CDR3 is made up of 17 amino acids. Trimming pared 5 bases from V and 2 bases from J, leaving 20 bases between. In germline, CDR1 is PRHDT, CDR2 FYEKMQ (reference sequence). The CDR3: CASSPESAQDNTDTQYF. CDR3 bases: TGTGCCAGCAGCCCCGAATCTGCGCAGGATAACACAGATACGCAGTATTTT.

This clonotype was counted between two and nine times. The genes are TRBV6-5 and TRBJ2-1, with 7 positions matching TRBD1. The CDR3 is 15 residues long. Germline V lookup: CDR1 MNHEY, CDR2 SVGAGI. Unmatched junction bases numbered 6, after V lost 6 bases and J lost 1 base. The CDR3 nucleotides read TGTGCCAGCAGGCCTTGGGACAGATCCTACAATGAGCAGTTCTTC. It encodes CASRPWDRSYNEQFF.

As concerns this clonotype: Being one base from a much bigger clone, this may be a read error. The missing conserved phenylalanine or tryptophan at the end of this CDR3 makes a read error likely. The gene calls are TRBV7-9 and TRBJ2-6; D not certain. The germline V gene encodes CDR1 SEHNR and CDR2 FQNEAQ (reference sequence). The CDR3 has 10 residues. Trimming took off 10 bases at V and 8 bases at J, with 6 bases between the two ends. CDR3 coding DNA: TGTGCCACAACACCCAACGTCCTGACTTCC. Amino acid sequence: CATTPNVLTS.

This clonotype has at least ten counts. J is TRBJ2-7 and V is TRBV7-2, with TRBD2 matching 16 bases. V gave up 5 bases and J gave up 2 bases; unmatched junction bases: 3. This CDR3 comprises 16 residues. The V gene's germline CDR1 is SGHTA and CDR2 FQGNSA. CDR3: CASSHGTSGGAYEQYF. The CDR3 region has the DNA TGTGCCAGCAGCCACGGGACTAGCGGGGGGGCCTACGAGCAGTACTTC.